What follows describes a single T cell receptor (beta chain). The target antigen is unknown. This entry belongs to a study of cytomegalovirus exposure and HLA in healthy donors. On the study more broadly: The use of the same platform for the approximately 130 validation repertoires and the roughly 730 first-cohort repertoires was reported by a later analysis. Broader study findings: The study labeled more than 150 TCR beta chains cytomegalovirus-associated. Cytomegalovirus status, reportedly, was diagnosed with high specificity and sensitivity by the classifier.

The CDR3 has 16 residues. CDR1 and CDR2 (germline): MDHEN, SYDVKM. The junction had 5 bases not matched to a gene; V was cut back by 2 bases and J by 1 base. The table came from immunoSEQ multiplex PCR; TCRdb's copy has only in-frame clones and leaves some out. This table holds approximately 150,000 clones, more than 80% found once. The V and J genes are TRBV28 and TRBJ2-3; 8 nucleotides match TRBD2. This sequence originates from a young woman in good health and CMV-seropositive. The sample comprised PBMCs. Written as DNA, the CDR3 is TGTGCCAGCAGTTTACTCCTGACTAGCGGCACAGATACGCAGTATTTT. As protein: CASSLLLTSGTDTQYF.